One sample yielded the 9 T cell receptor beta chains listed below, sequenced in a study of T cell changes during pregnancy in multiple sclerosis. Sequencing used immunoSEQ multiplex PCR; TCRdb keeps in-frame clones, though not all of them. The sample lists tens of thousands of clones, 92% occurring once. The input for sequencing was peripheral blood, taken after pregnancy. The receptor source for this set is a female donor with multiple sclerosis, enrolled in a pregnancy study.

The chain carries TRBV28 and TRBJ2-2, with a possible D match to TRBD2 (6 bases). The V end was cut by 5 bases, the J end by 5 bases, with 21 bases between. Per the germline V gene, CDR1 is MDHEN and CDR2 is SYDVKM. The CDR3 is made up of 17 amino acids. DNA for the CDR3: TGTGCCAGCAGTCCATCCGGGACTCGAAGGGTGACCGGGGAGCTGTTTTTT. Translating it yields CASSPSGTRRVTGELFF.

CDR3 in amino acids: CASTQRLAGGPGGELFF. The CDR3 nucleotides are TGTGCCAGCACTCAACGGTTAGCGGGAGGGCCGGGCGGGGAGCTGTTTTTT. The V call is TRBV2, the J call TRBJ2-2, with 11 bases aligning to TRBD2. This CDR3 comprises 17 residues. The trim removed 7 bases at V and 7 bases at J, leaving 14 bases unmatched. Germline V gives CDR1 SNHLY, CDR2 FYNNEI.

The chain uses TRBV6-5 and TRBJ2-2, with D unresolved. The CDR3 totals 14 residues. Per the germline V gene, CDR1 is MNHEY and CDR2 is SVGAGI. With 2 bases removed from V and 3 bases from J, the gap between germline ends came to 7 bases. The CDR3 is CASSYQEDTGELFF. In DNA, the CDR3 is TGTGCCAGCAGTTACCAGGAAGACACCGGGGAGCTGTTTTTT.

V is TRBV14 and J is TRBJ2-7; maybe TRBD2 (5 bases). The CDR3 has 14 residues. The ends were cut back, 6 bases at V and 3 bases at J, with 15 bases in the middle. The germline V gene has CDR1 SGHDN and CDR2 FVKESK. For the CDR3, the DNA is TGTGCCAGCAGTCCGCATATCGGGGACTACGAGCAGTACTTC. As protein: CASSPHIGDYEQYF.

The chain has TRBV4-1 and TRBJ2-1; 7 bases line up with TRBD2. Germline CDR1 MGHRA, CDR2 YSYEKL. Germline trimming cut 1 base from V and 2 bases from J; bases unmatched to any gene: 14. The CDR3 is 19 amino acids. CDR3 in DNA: TGCGCCAGCAGCCAAGCGGGGTCTAGCGGATCTTCCGCCTACAATGAGCAGTTCTTC. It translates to CASSQAGSSGSSAYNEQFF.

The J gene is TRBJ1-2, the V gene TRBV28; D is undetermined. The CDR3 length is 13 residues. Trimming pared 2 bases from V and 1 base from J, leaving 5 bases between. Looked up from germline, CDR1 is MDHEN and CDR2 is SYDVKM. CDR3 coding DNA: TGTGCCAGCAGTTTAGGGAGTAACTATGGCTACACCTTC. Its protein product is CASSLGSNYGYTF.

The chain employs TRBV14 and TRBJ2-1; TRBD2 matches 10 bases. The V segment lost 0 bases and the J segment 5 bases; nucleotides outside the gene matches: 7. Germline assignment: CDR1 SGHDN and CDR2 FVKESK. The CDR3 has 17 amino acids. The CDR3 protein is CASSQETLAGDNNEQFF. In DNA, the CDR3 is TGTGCCAGCAGCCAAGAGACGCTAGCGGGAGATAACAATGAGCAGTTCTTC.

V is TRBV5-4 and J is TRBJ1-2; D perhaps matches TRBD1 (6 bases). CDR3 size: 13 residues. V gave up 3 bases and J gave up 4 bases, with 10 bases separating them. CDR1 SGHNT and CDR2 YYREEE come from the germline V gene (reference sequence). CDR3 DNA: TGTGCCAGCAGCTCCGGACAGACCTATGGCTACACCTTC. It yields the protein CASSSGQTYGYTF.

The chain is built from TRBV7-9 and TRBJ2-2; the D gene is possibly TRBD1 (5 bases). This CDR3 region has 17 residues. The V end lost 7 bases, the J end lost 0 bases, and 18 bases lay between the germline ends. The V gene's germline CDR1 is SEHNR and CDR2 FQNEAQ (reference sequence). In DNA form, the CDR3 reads TGTGCCAGCACCACCCCTTATTCGACAGCGAACACCGGGGAGCTGTTTTTT. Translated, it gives CASTTPYSTANTGELFF. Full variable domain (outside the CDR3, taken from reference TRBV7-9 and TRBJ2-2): DTGVSQNPRHKITKRGQNVTFRCDPISEHNRLYWYRQTLGQGPEFLTYFQNEAQLEKSRLLSDRFSAERPKGSFSTLEIQRTEQGDSAMYLCASTTPYSTANTGELFFGEGSRLTVL.